The 12 T cell receptor beta chains presented below share a single source sample, sequenced in a study of shared clonotypes between healthy human individuals. Data came from immunoSEQ multiplex PCR; TCRdb stores just in-frame clones and leaves some out. Of approximately 1,000,000 clones listed, approximately 80% were seen once; the top ten hold approximately 0.56%. The sequencing input was memory CD4+ T cells from PBMCs. Subset given: CD45RA-negative fraction. The receptor source for this set is a man younger than 30 in good health. Some clones in this sample may be carry-over from other donors' samples.

V gene TRBV6-1 combines with J gene TRBJ2-2, with D possibly matching TRBD2 (6 bases). CDR3 length: 14 amino acids. Trimming removed 6 bases from V and 5 bases from J, with 13 bases in between. Germline loops: CDR1 MNHNS, CDR2 SASEGT. The CDR3 here is CASSPEAGTGELFF. The CDR3 region has the DNA TGTGCCAGCAGCCCGGAGGCGGGAACCGGGGAGCTGTTTTTT.

This clone was counted a few times. The rearrangement joins TRBV4-3 to TRBJ1-5; no reliable D call. Trimming shortened V by 0 bases and J by 3 bases, and 9 bases separated the two germline ends. The CDR3 is 15 amino acids. The V gene's germline CDR1 is LGHNA and CDR2 YSLEER. CDR3 DNA sequence: TGCGCCAGCAGCCAAGATGGTGGAAACAATCAGCCCCAGCATTTT. It is translated as CASSQDGGNNQPQHF.

The genes are TRBV7-8 and TRBJ2-1, with D possibly being TRBD1 (5 bases). With 5 bases removed from V and 4 bases from J, the gap between germline ends came to 12 bases. CDR1 SGHVS and CDR2 FQNEAQ come from the germline V gene. The length of the CDR3 is 14 residues. The CDR3 bases are TGTGCCAGCAGCAATTACGACAGTTACAATGAGCAGTTCTTC. It codes for CASSNYDSYNEQFF.

J is TRBJ2-1 and V is TRBV2; D gene ambiguous. Germline lookup yields CDR1 SNHLY and CDR2 FYNNEI. The CDR3 extends over 14 amino acids. The ends were cut back, 4 bases at V and 7 bases at J, with 14 bases in the middle. As DNA, the CDR3 is TGTGCCAGCAGTGTTAGGGTCCAAGGAAATGAGCAGTTCTTC. Its protein product is CASSVRVQGNEQFF.

V usage is TRBV18 and J usage is TRBJ2-7; 15 nucleotides line up with TRBD2. The V segment lost 0 bases and the J segment 7 bases; nucleotides outside the gene matches: 1. From germline, CDR1 is KGHSH and CDR2 LQKENI. This CDR3 has 15 amino acids. The CDR3 sequence is CASSPPGTSGREQYF. The CDR3 DNA sequence: TGTGCCAGCTCACCACCGGGGACTAGCGGGAGGGAGCAGTACTTC.

J is TRBJ1-1 and V is TRBV18, with no clear D. V lost 5 bases to trimming and J lost 4 bases, with 17 bases between them. Germline CDR1 reads KGHSH; CDR2 reads LQKENI. The CDR3 loop spans 15 amino acids. The CDR3 sequence: CASSSVAGVGTEAFF. The CDR3 nucleotides are TGTGCCAGCTCAAGCGTCGCCGGGGTGGGCACTGAAGCTTTCTTT.

The rearrangement joins TRBV13 to TRBJ1-3; the D gene is possibly TRBD1 (5 bases). This CDR3 has 16 amino acids. V was trimmed by 1 base and J by 0 bases, leaving 10 bases between them. Per the germline V gene, CDR1 is PRHDT and CDR2 is FYEKMQ (reference sequence). DNA for the CDR3: TGTGCCAGCAGCTTAGAGGCAGGGACCTCTGGAAACACCATATATTTT. The encoded protein is CASSLEAGTSGNTIYF.

The chain combines TRBV5-5 with TRBJ2-7; D possibly corresponds to TRBD1 (5 bases). Trimming left V 6 bases short and J 1 base short, with 20 bases between. Germline assignment: CDR1 SGHKS and CDR2 YYEKEE (reference sequence). The CDR3 contains 16 residues. The CDR3 DNA is TGTGCCAGCAATCGCCACCCGCAGGGTAAGTCCTACGAGCAGTACTTC. Amino acids: CASNRHPQGKSYEQYF.

The rearrangement links TRBV19 to TRBJ1-2; the D gene is possibly TRBD1 (5 bases). This CDR3 has 13 residues. Trimming took 4 bases from V and 4 from J, leaving 10 bases between them. Per germline, CDR1 LNHDA and CDR2 SQIVND (reference sequence). The CDR3 protein is CASSRGIGYGYTF. The CDR3 bases are TGTGCCAGTAGTAGGGGGATCGGCTATGGCTACACCTTC.

In nucleotides, the CDR3 is TGCAGCGTTGAGTCAGGGGGCTCTGGGGCCAACGTCCTGACTTTC. Translated, it gives CSVESGGSGANVLTF. The chain links TRBV29-1 to TRBJ2-6; 7 bases are shared with TRBD1. Germline V gene lookup returns CDR1 SQVTM and CDR2 ANQGSEA. This CDR3 region has 15 residues. Unmatched junction bases numbered 2, after V lost 3 bases and J lost 0 bases.

On this clone: In the same sample, other DNA sequences code for this CDR3. The chain has TRBV5-1 and TRBJ2-5, with D unresolved. The germline CDR1 and CDR2 sequences are SGHRS and YFSETQ. Trimming removed 2 bases at V and 6 bases at J, with 5 bases between. The CDR3 is 11 residues long. Here the CDR3 DNA reads TGCGCCAGCAGCTTAGAAAAGACCCAGTACTTC. It translates to CASSLEKTQYF.

The chain joins TRBV15 to TRBJ2-5; the D gene is possibly TRBD1 (5 bases). This CDR3 is 15 amino acids long. CDR1 is LNHNV and CDR2 is YYDKDF in the germline V gene (reference sequence). Trimming cost V 1 base and J 1 base, with 10 bases left between them. The chain's CDR3 is CATSRGATAQETQYF. DNA for the CDR3: TGTGCCACCAGCAGAGGGGCGACAGCCCAAGAGACCCAGTACTTC. The full variable domain, with the rest looked up from reference TRBV15 and TRBJ2-5, is DAMVIQNPRYQVTQFGKPVTLSCSQTLNHNVMYWYQQKSSQAPKLLFHYYDKDFNNEADTPDNFQSRRPNTSFCFLDIRSPGLGDTAMYLCATSRGATAQETQYFGPGTRLLVL.